This T cell receptor beta chain is from a study of blood T cell repertoires in COVID-19. Sequencing was performed with immunoSEQ multiplex PCR; in TCRdb, only in-frame clones are kept and a portion is missing. The sample comprises hundreds of thousands of clones, 85% of which are singletons, and about 2.5% rests with the top ten. This clone was recorded only once. Sequencing used PBMCs or T cells enriched from blood (not recorded which). This TCR derives from a woman aged 45-65 years who had recovered from COVID-19.

CDR3 in amino acids: CASSLLLAVNTGELFF. The CDR3 region has the DNA TGTGCCAGCTCACTACTACTAGCAGTGAACACCGGGGAGCTGTTTTTT. This rearrangement joins TRBV18 to TRBJ2-2; maybe TRBD2 (6 bases). The V and J ends lost 4 bases and 1 base respectively, with 13 bases between them. Germline-derived CDR1 and CDR2 are KGHSH and LQKENI. The CDR3 sequence is 16 residues long.